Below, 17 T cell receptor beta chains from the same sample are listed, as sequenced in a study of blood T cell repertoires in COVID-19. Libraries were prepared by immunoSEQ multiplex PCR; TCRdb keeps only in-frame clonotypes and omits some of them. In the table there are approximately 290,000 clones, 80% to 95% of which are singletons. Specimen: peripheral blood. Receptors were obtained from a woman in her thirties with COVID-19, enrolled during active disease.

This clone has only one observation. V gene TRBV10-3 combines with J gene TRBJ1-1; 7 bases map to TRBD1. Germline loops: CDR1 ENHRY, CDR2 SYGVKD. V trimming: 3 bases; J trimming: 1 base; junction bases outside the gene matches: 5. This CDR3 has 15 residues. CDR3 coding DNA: TGTGCCATCAGTGATTACGGGACAGCGAACACTGAAGCTTTCTTT. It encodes CAISDYGTANTEAFF.

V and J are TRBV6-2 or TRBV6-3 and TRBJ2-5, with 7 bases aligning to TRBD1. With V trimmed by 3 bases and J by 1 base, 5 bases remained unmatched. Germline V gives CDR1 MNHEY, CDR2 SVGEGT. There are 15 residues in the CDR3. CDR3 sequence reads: CASSYPGQFQETQYF. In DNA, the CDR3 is TGTGCCAGCAGTTATCCGGGACAGTTCCAAGAGACCCAGTACTTC.

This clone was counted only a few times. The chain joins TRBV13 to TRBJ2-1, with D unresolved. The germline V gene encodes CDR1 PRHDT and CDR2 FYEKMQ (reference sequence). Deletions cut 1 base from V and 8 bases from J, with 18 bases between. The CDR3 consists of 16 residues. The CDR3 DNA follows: TGTGCCAGCAGCTTAGATGTTTTTGCTAGATCCCATGAGCAGTTCTTC. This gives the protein CASSLDVFARSHEQFF.

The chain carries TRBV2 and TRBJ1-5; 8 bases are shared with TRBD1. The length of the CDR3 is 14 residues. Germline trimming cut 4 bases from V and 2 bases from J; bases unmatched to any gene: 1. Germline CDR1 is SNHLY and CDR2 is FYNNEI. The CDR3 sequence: CASSVDRGNQPQHF. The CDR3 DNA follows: TGTGCCAGCAGTGTGGACAGGGGCAATCAGCCCCAGCATTTT.

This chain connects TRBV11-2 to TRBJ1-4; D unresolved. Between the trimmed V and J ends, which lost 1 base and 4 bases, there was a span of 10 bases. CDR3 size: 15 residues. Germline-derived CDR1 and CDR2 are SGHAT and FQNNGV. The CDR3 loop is CASSLGAEDNEKLFF. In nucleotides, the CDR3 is TGTGCCAGCAGCTTAGGGGCAGAAGATAATGAAAAACTGTTTTTT.

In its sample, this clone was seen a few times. This CDR3 is CASTTNRGYGYTF. DNA of the CDR3: TGTGCCAGCACAACCAACAGGGGGTATGGCTACACCTTC. V is TRBV28 and J is TRBJ1-2; 8 bases line up with TRBD1. The junction had 6 bases not matched to a gene; V was cut back by 7 bases and J by 5 bases. This CDR3 is 13 amino acids long. Germline lookup yields CDR1 MDHEN and CDR2 SYDVKM.

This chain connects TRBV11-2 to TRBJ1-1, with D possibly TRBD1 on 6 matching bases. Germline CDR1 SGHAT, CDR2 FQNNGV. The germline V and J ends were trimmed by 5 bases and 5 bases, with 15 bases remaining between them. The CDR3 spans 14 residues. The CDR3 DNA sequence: TGTGCCAGCAGCATATACAGGGAGGGAACTGAAGCTTTCTTT. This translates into CASSIYREGTEAFF.

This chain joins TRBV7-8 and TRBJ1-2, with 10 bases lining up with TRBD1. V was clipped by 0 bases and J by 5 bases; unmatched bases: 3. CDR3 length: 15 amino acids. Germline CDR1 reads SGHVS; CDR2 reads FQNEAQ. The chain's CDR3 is CASSLAWDRGYGYTF. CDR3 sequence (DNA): TGTGCCAGCAGCTTAGCCTGGGACAGGGGTTATGGCTACACCTTC.

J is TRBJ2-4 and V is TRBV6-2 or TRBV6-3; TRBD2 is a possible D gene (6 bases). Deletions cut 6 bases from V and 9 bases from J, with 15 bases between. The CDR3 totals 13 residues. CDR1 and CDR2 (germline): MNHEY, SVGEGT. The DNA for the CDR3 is TGTGCCAGCAGCCCGGGACTGGAGGTCATTCAGTACTTC. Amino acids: CASSPGLEVIQYF.

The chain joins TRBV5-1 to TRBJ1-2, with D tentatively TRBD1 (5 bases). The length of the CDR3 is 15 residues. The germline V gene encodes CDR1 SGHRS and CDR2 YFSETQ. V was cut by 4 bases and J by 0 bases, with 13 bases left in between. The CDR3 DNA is TGCGCCAGCAGCCCGACGGGGGTTGCTAACTATGGCTACACCTTC. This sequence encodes CASSPTGVANYGYTF. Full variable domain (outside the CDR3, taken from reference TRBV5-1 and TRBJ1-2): KAGVTQTPRYLIKTRGQQVTLSCSPISGHRSVSWYQQTPGQGLQFLFEYFSETQRNKGNFPGRFSGRQFSNSRSEMNVSTLELGDSALYLCASSPTGVANYGYTFGSGTRLTVV.

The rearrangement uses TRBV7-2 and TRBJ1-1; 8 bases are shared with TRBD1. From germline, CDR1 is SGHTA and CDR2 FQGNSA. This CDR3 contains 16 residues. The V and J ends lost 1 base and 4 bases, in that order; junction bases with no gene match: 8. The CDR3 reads CASSLVGGQVATEAFF. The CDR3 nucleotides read TGTGCCAGCAGCTTAGTAGGGGGACAGGTTGCCACTGAAGCTTTCTTT.

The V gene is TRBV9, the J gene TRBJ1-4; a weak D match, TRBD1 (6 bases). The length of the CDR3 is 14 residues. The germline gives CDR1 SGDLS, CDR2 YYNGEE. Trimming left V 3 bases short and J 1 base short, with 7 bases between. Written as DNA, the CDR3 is TGTGCCAGCAGCGCAGGGGTAACTAATGAAAAACTGTTTTTT. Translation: CASSAGVTNEKLFF.

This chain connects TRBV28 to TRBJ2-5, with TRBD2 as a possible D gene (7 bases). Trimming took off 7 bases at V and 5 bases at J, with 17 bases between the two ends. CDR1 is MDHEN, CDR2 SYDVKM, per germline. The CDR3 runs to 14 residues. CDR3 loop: CASKERGGHETQYF. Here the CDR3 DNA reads TGTGCCAGCAAGGAGAGGGGGGGCCACGAGACCCAGTACTTC.

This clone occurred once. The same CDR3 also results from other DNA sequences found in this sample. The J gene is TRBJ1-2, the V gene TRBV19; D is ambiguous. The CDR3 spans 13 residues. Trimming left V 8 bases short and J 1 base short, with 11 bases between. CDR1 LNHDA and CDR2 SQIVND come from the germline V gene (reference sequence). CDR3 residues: CASSINFNYGYTF. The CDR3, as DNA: TGTGCCAGTTCAATCAACTTTAACTATGGCTACACCTTC.

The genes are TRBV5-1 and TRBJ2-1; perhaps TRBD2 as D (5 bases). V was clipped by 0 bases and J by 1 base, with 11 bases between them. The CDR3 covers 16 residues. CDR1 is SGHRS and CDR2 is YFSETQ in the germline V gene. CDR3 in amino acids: CASSLGGSASYNEQFF. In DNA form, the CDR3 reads TGCGCCAGCAGCTTGGGTGGGAGCGCGTCCTACAATGAGCAGTTCTTC. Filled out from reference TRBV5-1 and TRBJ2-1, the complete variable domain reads KAGVTQTPRYLIKTRGQQVTLSCSPISGHRSVSWYQQTPGQGLQFLFEYFSETQRNKGNFPGRFSGRQFSNSRSEMNVSTLELGDSALYLCASSLGGSASYNEQFFGPGTRLTVL.

As DNA, the CDR3 is TGTGCCAGCAGCCCCGGGACAGGGGGGACCTACGAGCAGTACTTC. It codes for CASSPGTGGTYEQYF. This chain links TRBV5-6 with TRBJ2-7; TRBD1 matches at 11 bases. V lost 4 bases to trimming and J lost 2 bases; unmatched junction nucleotides: 5. Per the germline V gene, CDR1 is SGHDT and CDR2 is YYEEEE. The CDR3 extends over 15 amino acids.

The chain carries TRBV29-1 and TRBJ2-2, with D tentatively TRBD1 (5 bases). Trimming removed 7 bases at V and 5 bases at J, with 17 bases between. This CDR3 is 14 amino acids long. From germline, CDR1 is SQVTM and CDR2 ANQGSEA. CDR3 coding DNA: TGCAGCGGGTCTCAGGGCTTTGGGACCGGGGAGCTGTTTTTT. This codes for CSGSQGFGTGELFF.